This T cell receptor (beta chain) was recorded in a study of shared clonotypes between healthy human individuals. Study-wide results and limits: Rarefaction exposed incomplete sorted-subset sequencing despite large depth.

Deep-level running was used for the assay. Clones were read by immunoSEQ multiplex PCR, and TCRdb kept only the in-frame ones, dropping some. The sample has roughly 2.5 million clones; approximately 94% are singletons. About this clone itself: As yet, its antigen is unknown.

The donors, healthy adults who were HIV-negative, had experienced no recent acute infections or vaccinations. The length of the CDR3 is 14 residues. The V segment lost 6 bases and the J segment 4 bases; nucleotides outside the gene matches: 6. CDR1 and CDR2 from the germline V gene are MGHRA and YSYEKL. The rearrangement links TRBV4-1 to TRBJ2-5, with TRBD2 identical over 9 bases. The TCR comes from a man aged 18 to 30 in good health. Material: naive CD4+ T cells sorted from blood. As for subset: CD45RA+ positively selected. The CDR3 DNA reads TGCGCCAGCAGTCGCGGGGGGGCCATAGAGACCCAGTACTTC. Its protein is CASSRGGAIETQYF.